The present T cell receptor beta chain was sequenced within a study of glioma-infiltrating T cells. This clonotype appeared a single time. What it recognizes is unknown. Losses at the gene ends were 4 bases for V and 6 bases for J; bases not matched to a gene: 8. This CDR3 contains 16 residues. Germline V gene data show CDR1 as MNHEY and CDR2 as SVGEGT. Using RNA template, CDR3s of TCR alpha and beta were amplified with iRepertoire arm-PCR. One-step reverse transcription and amplification started from around 100-400 ng of tissue mRNA or PBMC total RNA. TCRdb independently ran MiXCR on the multiplex PCR reads; one entry per CDR3 protein. The sample records about 190,000 distinct CDR3 sequences, over 25% being singletons. General study points: Only very few CDR3 sequences appeared in both tissue and blood.

The chain carries TRBV6-2 or TRBV6-3 and TRBJ1-4; 10 nucleotides line up with TRBD1. The sequence derives from a human donor with low-grade glioma or glioblastoma, undergoing nonglioma brain surgery, or in good health (not recorded which). The source material was glioma tissue, nonneoplastic brain tissue, or PBMCs (not recorded which). The CDR3 reads CASSSTTGGADEKLFF. In nucleotides, the CDR3 is TGTGCCAGCAGTTCGACGACAGGGGGCGCGGATGAAAAACTGTTTTTT.